This TCR beta chain was sequenced during a study of technical replicates of blood from a few donors. Data came from immunoSEQ multiplex PCR; TCRdb stores just in-frame clones and leaves some out. This table has 60,000 to 80,000 clones, around nine tenths appearing once. This sequence originates from a human donor in good health. Some clones in this sample may be carry-over from other donors' samples. The sequencing input was PBMCs.

For the CDR3, the DNA is TGCGCCAGCAGCTTAAGGCCCCCTGTGGCGGGGGCGTCCTACGAGCAGTACTTC. Amino acids: CASSLRPPVAGASYEQYF. V gene TRBV5-1 combines with J gene TRBJ2-7; D perhaps matches TRBD2 (7 bases). Trimming took 2 bases from V and 1 from J, leaving 22 bases between them. The CDR3 loop spans 18 amino acids. Germline V gives CDR1 SGHRS, CDR2 YFSETQ.